This T cell receptor beta chain was sequenced in a study of blood T cell repertoires in COVID-19. The overall study: The samples span acute and convalescent COVID-19 from the United States, Italy and Spain. PBMCs, B-cell-depleted T cells, or T cells were the source of the cDNA or gDNA that made up the material.

In the authors' workflow: Using reference gene primer amplification, nucleated cell counts were estimated. Assay used: immunoSEQ multiplex PCR; TCRdb lists only in-frame clones, some missing. That table is the source of V, J and clone size, and D and trimming were worked out from the DNA. The table includes around 97,000 clones, just over 85% detected once. The CDR3 spans 15 residues. Germline CDR1 and CDR2: SGHRS and YFSETQ. The J segment lost 7 bases and the V segment lost 2 bases, leaving 8 bases of the junction unmatched. The rearrangement links TRBV5-1 to TRBJ1-1; 10 bases are shared with TRBD1. The sequence derives from a human donor in a cohort sampled during active COVID-19. The sample taken for sequencing was peripheral blood. The CDR3: CASSFAGQGTLEAFF. CDR3 nucleotide sequence: TGCGCCAGCAGCTTCGCGGGACAGGGGACCCTTGAAGCTTTCTTT.